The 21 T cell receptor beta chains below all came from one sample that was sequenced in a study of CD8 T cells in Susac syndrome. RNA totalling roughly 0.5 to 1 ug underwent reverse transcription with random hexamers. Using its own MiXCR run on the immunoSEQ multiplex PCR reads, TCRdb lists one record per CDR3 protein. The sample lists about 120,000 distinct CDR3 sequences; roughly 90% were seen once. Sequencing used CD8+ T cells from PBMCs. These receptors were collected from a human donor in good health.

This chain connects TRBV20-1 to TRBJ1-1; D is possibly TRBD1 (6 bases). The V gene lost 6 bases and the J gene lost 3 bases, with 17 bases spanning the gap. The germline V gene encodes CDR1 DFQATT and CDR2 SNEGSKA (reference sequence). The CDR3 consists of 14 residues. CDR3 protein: CSAGGARVHTEAFF. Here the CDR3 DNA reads TGCAGTGCCGGGGGGGCTAGGGTTCACACTGAAGCTTTCTTT.

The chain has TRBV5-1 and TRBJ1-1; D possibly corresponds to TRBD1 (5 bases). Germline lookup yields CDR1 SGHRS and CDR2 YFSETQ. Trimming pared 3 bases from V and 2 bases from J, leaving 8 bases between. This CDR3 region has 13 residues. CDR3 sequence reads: CASSSGLNTEAFF. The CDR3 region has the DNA TGCGCCAGCAGCTCAGGGCTTAACACTGAAGCTTTCTTT.

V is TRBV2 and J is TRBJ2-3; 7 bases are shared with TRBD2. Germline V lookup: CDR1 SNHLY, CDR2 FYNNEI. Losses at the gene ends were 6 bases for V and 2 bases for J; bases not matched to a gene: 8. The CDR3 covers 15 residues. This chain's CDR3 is CASSVLAAATDTQYF. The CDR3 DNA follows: TGTGCCAGCAGCGTTCTAGCGGCAGCCACAGATACGCAGTATTTT.

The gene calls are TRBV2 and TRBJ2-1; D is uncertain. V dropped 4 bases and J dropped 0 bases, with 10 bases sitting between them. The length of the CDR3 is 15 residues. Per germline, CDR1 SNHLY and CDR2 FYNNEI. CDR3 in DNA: TGTGCCAGCAGTGGTCGCATGAGCTCCTACAATGAGCAGTTCTTC. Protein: CASSGRMSSYNEQFF.

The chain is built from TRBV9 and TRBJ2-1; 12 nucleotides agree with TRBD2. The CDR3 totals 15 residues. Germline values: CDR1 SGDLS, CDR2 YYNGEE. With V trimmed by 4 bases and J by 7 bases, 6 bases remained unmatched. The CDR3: CASSPGLAGKNEQFF. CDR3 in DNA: TGTGCCAGCAGCCCAGGACTAGCGGGAAAAAATGAGCAGTTCTTC.

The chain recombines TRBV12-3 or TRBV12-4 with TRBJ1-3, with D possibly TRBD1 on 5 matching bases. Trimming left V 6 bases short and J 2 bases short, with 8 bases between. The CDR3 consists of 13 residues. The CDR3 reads CASSTGAGNTIYF. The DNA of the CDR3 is TGTGCCAGCAGCACAGGAGCTGGAAACACCATATATTTT.

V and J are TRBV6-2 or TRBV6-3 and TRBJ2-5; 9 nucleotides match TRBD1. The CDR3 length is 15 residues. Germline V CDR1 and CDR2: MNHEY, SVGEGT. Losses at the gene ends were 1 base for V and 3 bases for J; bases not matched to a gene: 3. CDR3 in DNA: TGTGCCAGCAGTTACTTGGGACAGGGAGAAGAGACCCAGTACTTC. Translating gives CASSYLGQGEETQYF.

In nucleotides, the CDR3 is TGTGCCAGCAGCTTGAGCAGGGGGGGAGAGACCCAGTACTTC. Amino acids: CASSLSRGGETQYF. This rearrangement joins TRBV7-2 to TRBJ2-5; D might be TRBD1 or TRBD2, each matching 7 bases. CDR3 length: 14 residues. V gave up 3 bases and J gave up 4 bases, with 12 bases separating them. CDR1 SGHTA and CDR2 FQGNSA come from the germline V gene.

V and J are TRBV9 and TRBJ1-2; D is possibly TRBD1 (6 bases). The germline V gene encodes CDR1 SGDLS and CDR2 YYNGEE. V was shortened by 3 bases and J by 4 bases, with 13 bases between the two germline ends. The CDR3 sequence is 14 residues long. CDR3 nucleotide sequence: TGTGCCAGCAGCGCTCAGGGGCAGTTCTATGGCTACACCTTC. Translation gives CASSAQGQFYGYTF.

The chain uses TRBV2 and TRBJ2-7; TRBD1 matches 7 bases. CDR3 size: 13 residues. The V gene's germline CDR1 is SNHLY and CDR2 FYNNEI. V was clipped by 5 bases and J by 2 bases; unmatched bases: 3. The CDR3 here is CASSRQGPYEQYF. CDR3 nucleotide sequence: TGTGCCAGCAGTAGACAGGGTCCCTACGAGCAGTACTTC. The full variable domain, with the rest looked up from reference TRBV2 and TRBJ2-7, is EPEVTQTPSHQVTQMGQEVILRCVPISNHLYFYWYRQILGQKVEFLVSFYNNEISEKSEIFDDQFSVERPDGSNFTLKIRSTKLEDSAMYFCASSRQGPYEQYFGPGTRLTVT.

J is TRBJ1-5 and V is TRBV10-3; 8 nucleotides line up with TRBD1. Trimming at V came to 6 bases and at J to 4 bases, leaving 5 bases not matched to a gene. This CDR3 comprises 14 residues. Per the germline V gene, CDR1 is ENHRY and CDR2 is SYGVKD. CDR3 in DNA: TGTGCCATCAGGACCGACAGGGGAAATCAGCCCCAGCATTTT. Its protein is CAIRTDRGNQPQHF.

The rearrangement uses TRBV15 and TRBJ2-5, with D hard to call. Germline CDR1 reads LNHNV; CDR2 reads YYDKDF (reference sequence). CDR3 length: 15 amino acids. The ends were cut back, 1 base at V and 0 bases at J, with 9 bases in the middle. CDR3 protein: CATSRGTSNQETQYF. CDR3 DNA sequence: TGTGCCACCAGCAGAGGTACATCTAACCAAGAGACCCAGTACTTC.

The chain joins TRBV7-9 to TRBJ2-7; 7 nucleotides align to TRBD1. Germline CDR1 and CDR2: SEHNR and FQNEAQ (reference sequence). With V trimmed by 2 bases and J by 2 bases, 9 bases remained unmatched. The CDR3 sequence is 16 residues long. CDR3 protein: CASSLPLRQGTYEQYF. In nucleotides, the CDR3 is TGTGCCAGCAGCTTACCCCTCCGACAGGGAACCTACGAGCAGTACTTC. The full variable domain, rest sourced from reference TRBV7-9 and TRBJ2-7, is DTGVSQNPRHKITKRGQNVTFRCDPISEHNRLYWYRQTLGQGPEFLTYFQNEAQLEKSRLLSDRFSAERPKGSFSTLEIQRTEQGDSAMYLCASSLPLRQGTYEQYFGPGTRLTVT.

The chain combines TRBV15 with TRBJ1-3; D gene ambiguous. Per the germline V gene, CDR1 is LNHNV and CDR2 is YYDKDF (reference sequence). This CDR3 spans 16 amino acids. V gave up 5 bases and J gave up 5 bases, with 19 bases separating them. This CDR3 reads CATSLGGKISRNTIYF. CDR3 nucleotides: TGTGCCACCAGCCTGGGAGGGAAGATCTCACGAAACACCATATATTTT.

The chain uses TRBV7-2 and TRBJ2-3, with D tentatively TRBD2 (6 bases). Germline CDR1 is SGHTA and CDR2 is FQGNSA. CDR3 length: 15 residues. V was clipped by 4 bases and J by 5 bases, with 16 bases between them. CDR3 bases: TGTGCCAGCAGCTGGGCAAGCGGGCGGGTAGATACGCAGTATTTT. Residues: CASSWASGRVDTQYF.

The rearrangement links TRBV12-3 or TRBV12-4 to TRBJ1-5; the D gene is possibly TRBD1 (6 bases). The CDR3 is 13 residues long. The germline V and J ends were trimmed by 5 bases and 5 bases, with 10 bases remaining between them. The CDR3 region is CASSPSGDQPQHF. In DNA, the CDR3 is TGTGCCAGCAGTCCCTCAGGGGATCAGCCCCAGCATTTT.

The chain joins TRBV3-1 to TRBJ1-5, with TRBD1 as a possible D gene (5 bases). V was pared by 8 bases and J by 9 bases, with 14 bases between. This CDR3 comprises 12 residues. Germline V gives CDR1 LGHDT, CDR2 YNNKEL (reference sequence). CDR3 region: CASGDSLLPQHF. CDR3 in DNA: TGTGCCAGCGGCGACAGCTTACTGCCCCAGCATTTT.

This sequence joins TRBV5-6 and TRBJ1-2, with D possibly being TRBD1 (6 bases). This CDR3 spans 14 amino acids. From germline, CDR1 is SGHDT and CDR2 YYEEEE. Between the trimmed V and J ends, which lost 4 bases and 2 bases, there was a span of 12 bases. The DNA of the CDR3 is TGTGCCAGCAGCCCACAGGGCCTGAACTATGGCTACACCTTC. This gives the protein CASSPQGLNYGYTF.

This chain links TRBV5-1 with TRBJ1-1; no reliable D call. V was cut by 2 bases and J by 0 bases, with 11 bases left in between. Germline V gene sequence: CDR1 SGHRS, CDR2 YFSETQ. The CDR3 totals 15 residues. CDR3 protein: CASSFSSSMNTEAFF. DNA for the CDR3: TGCGCCAGCAGCTTCTCTTCCTCCATGAACACTGAAGCTTTCTTT.

CDR3 nucleotide sequence: TGTGCCAGCAGTGCTGGACAGGGGCCGATCTACGAGCAGTACTTC. This encodes CASSAGQGPIYEQYF. The chain employs TRBV27 and TRBJ2-7; 9 positions agree with TRBD1. The V segment lost 5 bases and the J segment 3 bases; nucleotides outside the gene matches: 8. The CDR3 runs 15 residues. Germline-derived CDR1 and CDR2 are MNHEY and SMNVEV (reference sequence).

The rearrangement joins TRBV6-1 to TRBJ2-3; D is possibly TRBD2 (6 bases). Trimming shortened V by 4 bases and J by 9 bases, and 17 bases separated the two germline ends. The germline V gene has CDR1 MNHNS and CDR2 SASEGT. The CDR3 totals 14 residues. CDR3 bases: TGTGCCAGCAGTGCCCGGGGGAGCGTGAGGACGCAGTATTTT. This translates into CASSARGSVRTQYF.